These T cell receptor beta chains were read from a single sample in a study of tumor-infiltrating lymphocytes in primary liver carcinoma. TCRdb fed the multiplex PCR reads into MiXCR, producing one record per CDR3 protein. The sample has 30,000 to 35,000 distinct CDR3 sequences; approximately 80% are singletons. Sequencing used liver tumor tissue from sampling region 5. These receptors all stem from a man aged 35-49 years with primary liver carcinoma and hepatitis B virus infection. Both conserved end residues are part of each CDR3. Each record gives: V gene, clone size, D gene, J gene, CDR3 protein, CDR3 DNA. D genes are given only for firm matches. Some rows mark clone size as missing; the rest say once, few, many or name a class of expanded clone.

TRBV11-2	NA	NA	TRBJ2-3	CDSSASSDTQYF	TGTGACAGCAGCGCCAGCTCAGATACACAGTATTTT
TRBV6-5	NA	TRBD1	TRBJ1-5	CASRSRDRLNRPQHF	TGTGCCAGCAGGTCCCGGGACAGGCTAAATCGGCCCCAGCACTTT
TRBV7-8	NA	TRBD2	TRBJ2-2	CASCFRISGANTGELFF	TGTGCCAGCTGCTTCCGGATTAGCGGGGCGAACACCGGGGAGCTGTTTTTT
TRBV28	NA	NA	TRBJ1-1	CASSSSFHGVNTETFF	TGTGCCAGCAGTTCCAGTTTCCATGGGGTGAACACTGAAACTTTCTTT
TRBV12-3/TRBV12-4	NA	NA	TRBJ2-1	CANSPGSHEQFF	TGTGCCAATAGTCCGGGTTCCCATGAGCAGTTCTTC
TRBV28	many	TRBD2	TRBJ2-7	CASSPLAGIYEQYF	TGTGCCAGCAGTCCGCTAGCGGGGATCTACGAGCAGTACTTC
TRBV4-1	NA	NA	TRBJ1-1	CAGSRTWTEDTEAFF	TGCGCCGGCAGCCGTACATGGACAGAGGACACTGAAGCTTTCTTT
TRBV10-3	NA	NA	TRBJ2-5	CAISESATRQETQYF	TGTGCCATCAGTGAGTCGGCTACCAGACAAGAGACCCAGTACTTC
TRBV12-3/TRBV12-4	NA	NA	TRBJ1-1	CASSHTGITETFF	TGTGCAAGCAGTCATACAGGGATCACTGAAACTTTCTTT
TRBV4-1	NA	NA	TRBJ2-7	CASSQAVQDYEQYF	TGCGCCAGCAGCCAGGCAGTACAGGACTACGAGCAGTACTTC
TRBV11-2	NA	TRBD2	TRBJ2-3	CASSLALAGGIGDMQYF	TGTGCCAGCAGCTTAGCTTTAGCGGGAGGGATCGGAGATATGCAGTATTTT
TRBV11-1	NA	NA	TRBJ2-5	CASSFNPGQETRYF	TGTGCCAGCAGCTTTAACCCGGGGCAGGAGACCCGATACTTC
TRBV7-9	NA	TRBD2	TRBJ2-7	CARSRTSEYYEQYF	TGTGCCAGGAGCCGGACTAGCGAGTACTACGAACAGTACTTC
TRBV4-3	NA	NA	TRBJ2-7	CAGSQDRETPYKQYF	TGCGCCGGCAGCCAAGATCGGGAGACTCCATACAAGCAGTACTTC
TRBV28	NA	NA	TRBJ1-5	CTSSLSWVSNQPQLF	TGTACCAGCAGTTTATCTTGGGTGAGCAATCAGCCCCAGCTTTTT
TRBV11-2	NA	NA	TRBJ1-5	CASSLITDQRQHF	TGTGCCAGTAGCTTAATCACGGATCAGCGCCAGCATTTT
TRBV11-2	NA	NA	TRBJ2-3	CASTIGASGTDTQYF	TGTGCCAGCACCATCGGGGCTAGCGGCACAGATACGCAGTATTTT
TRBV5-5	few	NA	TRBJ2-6	CPSSMWSGANVLTF	TGTCCCAGCAGCATGTGGTCTGGGGCCAACGTCCTAACTTTC
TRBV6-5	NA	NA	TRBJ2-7	CASGHSSYEQYF	TGCGCCAGTGGACACTCCTCGTATGAGCAGTACTTC
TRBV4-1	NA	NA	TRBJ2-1	CASIQSSGWNNVRFF	TGCGCCAGCATCCAAAGTAGCGGATGGAACAATGTGCGGTTCTTC
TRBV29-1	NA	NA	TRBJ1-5	CSVSGTSASTDTQHF	TGCAGCGTTTCCGGGACTAGCGCATCCACAGATACGCAGCATTTT
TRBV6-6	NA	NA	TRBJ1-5	CASSYSGGYIYQPQHF	TGTGCCAGCAGTTACTCGGGAGGATATATCTATCAGCCCCAGCATTTT
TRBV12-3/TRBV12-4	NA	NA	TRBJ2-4	CASSLWGGVDTPKNIQYF	TGTGCCAGCAGTTTATGGGGTGGGGTGGACACACCCAAAAACATTCAGTACTTC
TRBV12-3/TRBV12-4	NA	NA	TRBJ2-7	CANSMGAGGSYEQYF	TGTGCTAACAGTATGGGGGCAGGGGGGTCCTATGAGCAGTACTTC
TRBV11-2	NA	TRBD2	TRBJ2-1	CASSLMGGGGTYNEQFF	TGTGCCAGCAGCTTAATGGGCGGGGGAGGTACCTACAATGAGCAGTTCTTC
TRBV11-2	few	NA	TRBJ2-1	CASSLYLLVSKQFF	TGTGCCAGCAGCTTATACCTGCTAGTTAGTAAGCAGTTTTTC
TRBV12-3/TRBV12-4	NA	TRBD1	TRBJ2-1	CASSIGAGGPYEQFF	TGTGCCAGCAGTATCGGGGCAGGGGGCCCCTATGAGCAGTTCTTC
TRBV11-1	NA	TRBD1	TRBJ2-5	CASSSDRQVGTQYF	TGTGCCAGCAGCTCGGACAGGCAGGTTGGGACCCAGTACTTC
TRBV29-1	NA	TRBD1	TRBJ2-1	CSARTGGNGQLF	TGCAGCGCCCGAACAGGGGGCAATGGGCAGCTCTTC
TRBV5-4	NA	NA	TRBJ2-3	CASSLGDKGIDTQYF	TGTGCCAGCAGCTTAGGGGACAAGGGGATAGATACGCAGTATTTT
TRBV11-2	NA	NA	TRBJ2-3	CARSLEYQSTDTKYF	TGTGCCAGGAGCCTCGAATACCAAAGCACCGATACGAAGTATTTT
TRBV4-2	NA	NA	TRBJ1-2	CANSQDMGRGGEYTF	TGTGCCAACAGCCAAGATATGGGCAGGGGTGGTGAATACACCTTC
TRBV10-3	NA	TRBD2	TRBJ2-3	CAISGTSGSSDMQYF	TGTGCCATCAGCGGGACTAGCGGGAGTTCGGATATGCAGTATTTT
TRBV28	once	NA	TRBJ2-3	CASSLADTLHF	TGTGCCAGCAGTTTAGCAGATACGCTGCATTTT
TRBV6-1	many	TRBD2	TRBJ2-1	CASRGTSGSYNEQFF	TGTGCCAGCAGGGGGACTAGCGGCTCCTACAATGAGCAGTTCTTC
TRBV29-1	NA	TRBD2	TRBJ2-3	CSTLTSGGGGTQYF	TGCAGCACCCTGACTAGCGGAGGAGGGGGTACGCAGTATTTT
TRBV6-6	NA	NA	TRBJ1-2	CASGYSGQGDYGYTF	TGTGCCAGCGGCTACTCGGGGCAGGGCGACTATGGCTACACCTTC
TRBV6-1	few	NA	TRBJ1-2	CASSEVLLGYTF	TGTGCCAGCAGTGAGGTGCTCTTAGGCTACACCTTC